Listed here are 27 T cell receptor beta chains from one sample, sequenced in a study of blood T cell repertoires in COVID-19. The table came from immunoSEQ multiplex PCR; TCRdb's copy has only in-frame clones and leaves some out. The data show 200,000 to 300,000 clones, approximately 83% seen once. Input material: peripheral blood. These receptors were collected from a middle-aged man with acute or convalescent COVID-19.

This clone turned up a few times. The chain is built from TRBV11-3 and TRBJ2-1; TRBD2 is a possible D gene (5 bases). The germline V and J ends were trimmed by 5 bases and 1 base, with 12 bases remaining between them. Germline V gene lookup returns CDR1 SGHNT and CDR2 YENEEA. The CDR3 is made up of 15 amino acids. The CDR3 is CASSRRSGSYNEQFF. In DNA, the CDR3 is TGTGCCAGCAGCCGCCGGAGCGGTTCCTACAATGAGCAGTTCTTC.

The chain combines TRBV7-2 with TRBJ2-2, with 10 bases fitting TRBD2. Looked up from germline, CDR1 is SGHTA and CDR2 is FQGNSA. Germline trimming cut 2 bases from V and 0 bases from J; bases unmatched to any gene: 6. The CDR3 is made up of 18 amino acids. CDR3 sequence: CASSLFPSGGSNTGELFF. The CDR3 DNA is TGTGCCAGCAGCTTATTCCCTAGCGGGGGTTCGAACACCGGGGAGCTGTTTTTT.

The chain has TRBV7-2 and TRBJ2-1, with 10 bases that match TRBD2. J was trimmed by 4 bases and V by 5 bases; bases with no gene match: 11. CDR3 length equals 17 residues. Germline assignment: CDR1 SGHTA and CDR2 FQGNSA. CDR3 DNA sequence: TGTGCCAGCAGCCCTAGCGGGGGTAGCGGAAAGTACAATGAGCAGTTCTTC. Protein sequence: CASSPSGGSGKYNEQFF. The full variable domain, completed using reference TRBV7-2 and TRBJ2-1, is GAGVSQSPSNKVTEKGKDVELRCDPISGHTALYWYRQSLGQGLEFLIYFQGNSAPDKSGLPSDRFSAERTGGSVSTLTIQRTQQEDSAVYLCASSPSGGSGKYNEQFFGPGTRLTVL.

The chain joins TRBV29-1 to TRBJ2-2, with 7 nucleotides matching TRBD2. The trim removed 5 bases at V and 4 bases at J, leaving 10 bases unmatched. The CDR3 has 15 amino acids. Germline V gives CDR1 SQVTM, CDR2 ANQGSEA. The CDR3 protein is CSVRGAGVSTGELFF. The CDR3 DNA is TGCAGCGTTCGAGGGGCGGGAGTAAGCACCGGGGAGCTGTTTTTT.

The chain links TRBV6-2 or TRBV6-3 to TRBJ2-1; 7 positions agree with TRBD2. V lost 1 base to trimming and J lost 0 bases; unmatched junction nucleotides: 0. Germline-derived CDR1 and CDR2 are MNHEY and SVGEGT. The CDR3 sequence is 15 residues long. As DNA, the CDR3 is TGTGCCAGCAGTTACTGGGGGGGCTCCTACAATGAGCAGTTCTTC. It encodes CASSYWGGSYNEQFF.

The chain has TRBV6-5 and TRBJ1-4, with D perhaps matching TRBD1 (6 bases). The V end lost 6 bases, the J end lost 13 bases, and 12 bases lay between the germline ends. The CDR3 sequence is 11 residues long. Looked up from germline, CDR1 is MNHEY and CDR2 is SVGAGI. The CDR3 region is CASSDGQTLFF. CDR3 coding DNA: TGTGCCAGCAGCGATGGACAGACACTGTTTTTT.

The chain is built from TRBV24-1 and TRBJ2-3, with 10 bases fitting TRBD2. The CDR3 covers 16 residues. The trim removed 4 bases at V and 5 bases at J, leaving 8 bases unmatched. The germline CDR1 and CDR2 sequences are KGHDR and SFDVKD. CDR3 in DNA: TGTGCCACCAGTGAGGGGGCTAGCGGGAGAGGAGATACGCAGTATTTT. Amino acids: CATSEGASGRGDTQYF.

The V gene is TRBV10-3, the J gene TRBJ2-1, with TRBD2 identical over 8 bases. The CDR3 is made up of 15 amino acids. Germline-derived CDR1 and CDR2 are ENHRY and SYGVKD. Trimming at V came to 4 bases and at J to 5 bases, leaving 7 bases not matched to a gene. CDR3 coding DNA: TGTGCCATCAGTGGGGCTAGCGGGCCCCACAATGAGCAGTTCTTC. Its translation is CAISGASGPHNEQFF.

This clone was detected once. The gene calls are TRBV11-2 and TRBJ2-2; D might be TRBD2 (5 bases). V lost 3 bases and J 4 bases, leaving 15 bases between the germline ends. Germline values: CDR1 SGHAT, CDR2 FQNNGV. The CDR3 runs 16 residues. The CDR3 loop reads CASSFSLARGTGELFF. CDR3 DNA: TGTGCCAGCAGCTTTAGTCTAGCCAGAGGCACCGGGGAGCTGTTTTTT. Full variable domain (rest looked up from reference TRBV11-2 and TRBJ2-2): EAGVAQSPRYKIIEKRQSVAFWCNPISGHATLYWYQQILGQGPKLLIQFQNNGVVDDSQLPKDRFSAERLKGVDSTLKIQPAKLEDSAVYLCASSFSLARGTGELFFGEGSRLTVL.

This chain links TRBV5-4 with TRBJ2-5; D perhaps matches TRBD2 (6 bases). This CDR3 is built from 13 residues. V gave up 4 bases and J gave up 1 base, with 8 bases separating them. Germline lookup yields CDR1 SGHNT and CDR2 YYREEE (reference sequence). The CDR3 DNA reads TGTGCCAGCAGCCCGGGAGTCCAAGAGACCCAGTACTTC. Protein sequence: CASSPGVQETQYF.

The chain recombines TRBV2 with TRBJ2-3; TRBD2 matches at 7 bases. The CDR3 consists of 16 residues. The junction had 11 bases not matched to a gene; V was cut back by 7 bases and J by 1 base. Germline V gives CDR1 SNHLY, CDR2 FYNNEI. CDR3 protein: CASKALERGRTDTQYF. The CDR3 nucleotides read TGTGCCAGCAAGGCTTTGGAGCGGGGCCGCACAGATACGCAGTATTTT.

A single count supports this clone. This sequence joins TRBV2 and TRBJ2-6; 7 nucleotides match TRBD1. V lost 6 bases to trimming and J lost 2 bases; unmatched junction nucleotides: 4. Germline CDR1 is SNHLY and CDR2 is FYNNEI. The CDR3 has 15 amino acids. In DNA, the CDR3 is TGTGCCAGCAGATTTACAGGGGCTGGGGCCAACGTCCTGACTTTC. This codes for CASRFTGAGANVLTF.

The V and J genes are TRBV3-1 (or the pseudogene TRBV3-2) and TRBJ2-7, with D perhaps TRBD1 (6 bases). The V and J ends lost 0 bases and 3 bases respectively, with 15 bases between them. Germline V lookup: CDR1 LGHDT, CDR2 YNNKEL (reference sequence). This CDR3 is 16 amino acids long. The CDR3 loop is CASSQDPRDRNYEQYF. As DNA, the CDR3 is TGTGCCAGCAGCCAAGACCCCAGAGACAGGAACTACGAGCAGTACTTC.

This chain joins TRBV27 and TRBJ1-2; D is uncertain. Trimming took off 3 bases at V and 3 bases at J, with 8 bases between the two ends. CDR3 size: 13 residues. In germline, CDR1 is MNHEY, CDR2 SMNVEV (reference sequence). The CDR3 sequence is CASSFAQDYGYTF. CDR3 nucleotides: TGTGCCAGCAGTTTCGCGCAGGACTATGGCTACACCTTC.

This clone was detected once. The CDR3 spells CASSQDWRQDNYGYTF. The CDR3 DNA is TGCGCCAGCAGCCAAGATTGGAGACAGGATAACTATGGCTACACCTTC. This chain joins TRBV4-3 and TRBJ1-2, with D possibly matching TRBD1 (6 bases). The V gene lost 0 bases and the J gene lost 1 base, with 12 bases spanning the gap. CDR1 is LGHNA and CDR2 is YSLEER in the germline V gene. The CDR3 has 16 amino acids.

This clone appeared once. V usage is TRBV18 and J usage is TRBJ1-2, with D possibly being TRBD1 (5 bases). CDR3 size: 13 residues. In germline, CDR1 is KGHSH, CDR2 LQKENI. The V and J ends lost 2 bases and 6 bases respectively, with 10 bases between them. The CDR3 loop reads CASSPIRGDGYTF. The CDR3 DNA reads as TGTGCCAGCTCACCAATAAGGGGTGATGGCTACACCTTC.

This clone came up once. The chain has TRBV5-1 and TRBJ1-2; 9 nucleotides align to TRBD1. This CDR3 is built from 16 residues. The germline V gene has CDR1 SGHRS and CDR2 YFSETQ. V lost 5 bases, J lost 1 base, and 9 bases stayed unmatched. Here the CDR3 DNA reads TGCGCCAGCAGTTCCGGGACAGGGAGGAGTAACTATGGCTACACCTTC. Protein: CASSSGTGRSNYGYTF.

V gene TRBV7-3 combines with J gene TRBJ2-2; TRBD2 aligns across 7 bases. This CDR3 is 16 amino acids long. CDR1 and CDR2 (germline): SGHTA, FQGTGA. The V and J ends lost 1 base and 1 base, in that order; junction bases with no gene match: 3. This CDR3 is CASSLIGGRNTGELFF. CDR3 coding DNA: TGTGCCAGCAGCTTAATAGGCGGGAGGAACACCGGGGAGCTGTTTTTT.

This chain's CDR3 is CAISESRNTEAFF. The CDR3 nucleotides read TGTGCCATCAGTGAGTCCCGGAACACTGAAGCTTTCTTT. The V and J genes are TRBV10-3 and TRBJ1-1; D is uncertain. Between the trimmed V and J ends, which lost 0 bases and 1 base, there was a span of 3 bases. The CDR3 has 13 residues. Germline V gives CDR1 ENHRY, CDR2 SYGVKD.

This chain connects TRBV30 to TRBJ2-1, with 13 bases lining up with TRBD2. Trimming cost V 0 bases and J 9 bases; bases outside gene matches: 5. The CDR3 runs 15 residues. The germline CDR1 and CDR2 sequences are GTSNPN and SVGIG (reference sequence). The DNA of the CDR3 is TGTGCCTGGAGTGTACTGGGACTAGCGGGAACTGAGCAGTTCTTC. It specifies CAWSVLGLAGTEQFF.

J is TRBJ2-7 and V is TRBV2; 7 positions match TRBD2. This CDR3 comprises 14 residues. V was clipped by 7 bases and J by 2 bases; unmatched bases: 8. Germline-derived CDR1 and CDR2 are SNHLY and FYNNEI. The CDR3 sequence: CASTLLAKAYEQYF. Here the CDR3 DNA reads TGTGCCAGCACCCTACTAGCGAAAGCCTACGAGCAGTACTTC.

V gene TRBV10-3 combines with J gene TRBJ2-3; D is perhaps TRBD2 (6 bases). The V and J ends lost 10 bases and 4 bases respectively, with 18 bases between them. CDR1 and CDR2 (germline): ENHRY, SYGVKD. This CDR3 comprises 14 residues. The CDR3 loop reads CATKAQTGADTQYF. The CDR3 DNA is TGTGCCACTAAGGCCCAGACGGGGGCAGATACGCAGTATTTT.

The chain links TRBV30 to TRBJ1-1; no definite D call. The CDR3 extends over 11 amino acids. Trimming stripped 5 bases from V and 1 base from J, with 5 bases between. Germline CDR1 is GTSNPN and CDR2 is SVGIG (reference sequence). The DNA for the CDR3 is TGTGCCTGGCAGGCGAACACTGAAGCTTTCTTT. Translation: CAWQANTEAFF.

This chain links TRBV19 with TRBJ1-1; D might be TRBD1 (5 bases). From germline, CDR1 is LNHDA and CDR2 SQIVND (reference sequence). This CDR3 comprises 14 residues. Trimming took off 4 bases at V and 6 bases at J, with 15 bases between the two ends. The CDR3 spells CASSRTQGSAEAFF. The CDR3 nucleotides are TGTGCCAGTAGTAGGACGCAGGGCTCCGCTGAAGCTTTCTTT.

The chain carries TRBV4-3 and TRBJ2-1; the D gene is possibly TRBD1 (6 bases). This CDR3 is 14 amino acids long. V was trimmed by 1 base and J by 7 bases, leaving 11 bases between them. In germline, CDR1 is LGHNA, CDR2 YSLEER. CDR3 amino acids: CASSQGQGLNEQFF. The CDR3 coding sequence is TGCGCCAGCAGCCAAGGGCAGGGGCTTAATGAGCAGTTCTTC.

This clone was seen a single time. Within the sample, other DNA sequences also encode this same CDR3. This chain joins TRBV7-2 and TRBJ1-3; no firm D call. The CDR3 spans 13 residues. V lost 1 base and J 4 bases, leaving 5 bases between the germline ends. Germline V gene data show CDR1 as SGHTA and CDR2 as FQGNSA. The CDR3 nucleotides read TGTGCCAGCAGCTTAGGAGCAGGAAACACCATATATTTT. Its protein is CASSLGAGNTIYF.

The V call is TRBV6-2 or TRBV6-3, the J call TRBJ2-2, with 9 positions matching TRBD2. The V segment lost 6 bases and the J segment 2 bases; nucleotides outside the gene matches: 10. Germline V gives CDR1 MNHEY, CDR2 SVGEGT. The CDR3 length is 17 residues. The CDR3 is CASSLSSGAPNTGELFF. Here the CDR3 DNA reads TGTGCCAGCAGCCTATCTAGCGGGGCCCCAAACACCGGGGAGCTGTTTTTT.